This T cell receptor (beta chain) was sequenced during a study of cytomegalovirus exposure and HLA in healthy donors. Study-level background: Tens of millions of unique TCRs from HLA-typed donors were held in an early data release.

Turning to this clone: Its target is not known.

Study-level results: It was approximately 150 TCR beta chains that were listed as cytomegalovirus-associated. CMV serostatus was the only immune exposure information that was available.

PCR primers comprised 60 Vbeta and 13 Jbeta primers. Libraries were prepared by immunoSEQ multiplex PCR; TCRdb keeps only in-frame clonotypes and omits some of them. The data contain approximately 160,000 clones, about four fifths of them seen just once; the ten biggest clones take up around 4.9%. Losses at the gene ends were 1 base for V and 7 bases for J; bases not matched to a gene: 12. Germline V gene data show CDR1 as SGHTA and CDR2 as FQGNSA. The CDR3 length is 16 residues. The material sequenced was PBMCs. The receptor comes from a man younger than 35 in good health and CMV-seronegative. The V and J genes are TRBV7-2 and TRBJ2-7, with TRBD1 matching 8 bases. In DNA form, the CDR3 reads TGTGCCAGCAGCTTAGTAGGGTGGCAGGGGGCGCAAGAGCAGTACTTC. Encoded protein: CASSLVGWQGAQEQYF. Together with reference TRBV7-2 and TRBJ2-7, the CDR3 gives the full variable domain: GAGVSQSPSNKVTEKGKDVELRCDPISGHTALYWYRQSLGQGLEFLIYFQGNSAPDKSGLPSDRFSAERTGGSVSTLTIQRTQQEDSAVYLCASSLVGWQGAQEQYFGPGTRLTVT.